Reported below is one T cell receptor beta chain. Methods used by the authors: Amplification of reference gene primers provided the estimated nucleated cell counts. Clones were sequenced by immunoSEQ multiplex PCR, and TCRdb holds only the in-frame ones, with some missing. The DNA was the basis for D and trimming; V, J and clone size are from that table. Of approximately 28,000 clones in the sample, 85% to 90% were seen once. The data were taken from a study of blood T cell repertoires in COVID-19. Study background: From the United States, Italy and Spain came samples of acute and convalescent COVID-19. The cDNA or gDNA used as material had been derived from T cells, B-cell-depleted T cells, or PBMCs.

The CDR3 extends over 11 amino acids. The V gene lost 4 bases and the J gene lost 1 base, with 4 bases spanning the gap. CDR1 is DFQATT and CDR2 is SNEGSKA in the germline V gene (reference sequence). This TCR derives from a human donor in a cohort sampled during active COVID-19. This chain uses TRBV20-1 with TRBJ1-1; D is unclear. The specimen was peripheral blood. Here the CDR3 reads CSATGNTEAFF. The DNA for the CDR3 is TGCAGTGCTACGGGGAACACTGAAGCTTTCTTT.